These 31 T cell receptor beta chains came from one sample sequenced in a study of cytomegalovirus exposure and HLA in healthy donors. PCR primers comprised 60 Vbeta and 13 Jbeta primers. Measured with immunoSEQ multiplex PCR; TCRdb has only the in-frame clones, and not every one. The sample lists some 120,000 clones, about 80% occurring once. The specimen sequenced was PBMCs. All receptors derive from a human donor in good health.

This clone came up once. The chain links TRBV5-1 to TRBJ2-3, with D unclear. Per the germline V gene, CDR1 is SGHRS and CDR2 is YFSETQ. Deletions cut 3 bases from V and 4 bases from J, with 9 bases between. The CDR3 loop spans 13 amino acids. The CDR3 nucleotides read TGCGCCAGCAGCTCCGCAGGTTCAGATACGCAGTATTTT. Its protein product is CASSSAGSDTQYF. Complete variable domain (other parts from reference TRBV5-1 and TRBJ2-3): KAGVTQTPRYLIKTRGQQVTLSCSPISGHRSVSWYQQTPGQGLQFLFEYFSETQRNKGNFPGRFSGRQFSNSRSEMNVSTLELGDSALYLCASSSAGSDTQYFGPGTRLTVL.

For this clone: Distinct nucleotide sequences in the sample also encode this CDR3. The V and J genes are TRBV6-5 and TRBJ1-1, with unresolved D. The CDR3 spans 13 residues. The V gene lost 3 bases and the J gene lost 1 base, with 6 bases spanning the gap. Germline loops: CDR1 MNHEY, CDR2 SVGAGI. CDR3 residues: CASSYTGNTEAFF. The CDR3 DNA reads TGTGCCAGCAGTTATACGGGGAACACTGAAGCTTTCTTT.

V is TRBV30 and J is TRBJ2-7, with D possibly matching TRBD2 (7 bases). The CDR3 length is 13 residues. V was cut by 3 bases and J by 2 bases, with 11 bases left in between. Germline V gene data show CDR1 as GTSNPN and CDR2 as SVGIG (reference sequence). The DNA for the CDR3 is TGTGCCTGGAGAGGGAGGGGGACCTACGAGCAGTACTTC. Residues: CAWRGRGTYEQYF.

CDR3: CASSQVQGPHEQFF. In DNA, the CDR3 is TGCGCCAGCAGCCAAGTTCAGGGGCCCCATGAGCAGTTCTTC. The rearrangement uses TRBV4-3 and TRBJ2-1; possibly TRBD1 for D (6 bases). The CDR3 has 14 residues. Between the trimmed V and J ends, which lost 1 base and 8 bases, there was a span of 12 bases. Looked up from germline, CDR1 is LGHNA and CDR2 is YSLEER.

This chain uses TRBV4-3 with TRBJ2-1; TRBD2 matches 11 bases. Germline lookup yields CDR1 LGHNA and CDR2 YSLEER. With V trimmed by 1 base and J by 7 bases, 3 bases remained unmatched. The CDR3 consists of 15 residues. The CDR3 reads CASSQGLAGGNEQFF. CDR3 nucleotides: TGCGCCAGCAGCCAAGGCCTAGCGGGGGGAAATGAGCAGTTCTTC.

The rearrangement uses TRBV7-2 and TRBJ1-3; tentative D call: TRBD1 (5 bases). The CDR3 contains 14 residues. Germline V lookup: CDR1 SGHTA, CDR2 FQGNSA. Trimming took 5 bases from V and 0 from J, leaving 8 bases between them. The CDR3 nucleotides read TGTGCCAGCAGCCCACAGGACTCTGGAAACACCATATATTTT. Translated: CASSPQDSGNTIYF. Filled out from reference TRBV7-2 and TRBJ1-3, the complete variable domain reads GAGVSQSPSNKVTEKGKDVELRCDPISGHTALYWYRQSLGQGLEFLIYFQGNSAPDKSGLPSDRFSAERTGGSVSTLTIQRTQQEDSAVYLCASSPQDSGNTIYFGEGSWLTVV.

In this sample, this clone turned up a few times. The V call is TRBV18, the J call TRBJ1-1; D remains ambiguous. The CDR3 extends over 13 amino acids. CDR1 KGHSH and CDR2 LQKENI come from the germline V gene. The germline V and J ends were trimmed by 4 bases and 1 base, with 7 bases remaining between them. The CDR3 region is CASSRSGNTEAFF. DNA for the CDR3: TGTGCCAGCTCACGTAGCGGGAACACTGAAGCTTTCTTT.

This rearrangement joins TRBV5-1 to TRBJ2-1; possibly TRBD1 for D (6 bases). The CDR3 spans 14 residues. Trimming took off 6 bases at V and 6 bases at J, with 16 bases between the two ends. The germline V gene encodes CDR1 SGHRS and CDR2 YFSETQ. The CDR3 loop is CASTPVGAGNEQFF. The CDR3 DNA is TGCGCCAGCACCCCGGTGGGGGCCGGCAATGAGCAGTTCTTC.

The chain combines TRBV29-1 with TRBJ1-2; D is perhaps TRBD1 (5 bases). Trimming shortened V by 5 bases and J by 6 bases, and 16 bases separated the two germline ends. Per the germline V gene, CDR1 is SQVTM and CDR2 is ANQGSEA. The CDR3 spans 13 residues. CDR3 amino acids: CSVPGTIDNGYTF. CDR3 coding DNA: TGCAGCGTTCCCGGGACTATCGACAATGGCTACACCTTC.

This clone has just a few counts. The rearrangement links TRBV19 to TRBJ1-2; 7 nucleotides match TRBD1. The CDR3 has 12 amino acids. In germline, CDR1 is LNHDA, CDR2 SQIVND (reference sequence). V trimming: 10 bases; J trimming: 8 bases; junction bases outside the gene matches: 10. This CDR3 reads CATVGQVVGYTF. As DNA, the CDR3 is TGTGCCACCGTCGGACAGGTAGTCGGCTACACCTTC.

The chain couples TRBV28 to TRBJ1-5; 7 bases are a match to TRBD1. Germline CDR1 MDHEN, CDR2 SYDVKM. This CDR3 spans 16 amino acids. Trimming removed 2 bases from V and 6 bases from J; junction bases left unmatched: 10. This CDR3 is CASSLLTGAWGQPQHF. In DNA, the CDR3 is TGTGCCAGCAGTTTACTCACAGGGGCGTGGGGTCAGCCCCAGCATTTT.

The chain combines TRBV10-3 with TRBJ1-4; D is unclear. This CDR3 has 15 amino acids. Germline assignment: CDR1 ENHRY and CDR2 SYGVKD. V was trimmed by 4 bases and J by 5 bases, leaving 14 bases between them. The CDR3 DNA reads as TGTGCCATCAGTGTATCGGGGAGGCCGAATGAAAAACTGTTTTTT. Protein: CAISVSGRPNEKLFF.

This chain connects TRBV6-5 to TRBJ2-5; 8 nucleotides agree with TRBD2. Germline V gene data show CDR1 as MNHEY and CDR2 as SVGAGI. The CDR3 sequence is 15 residues long. Trimming at V came to 0 bases and at J to 3 bases, leaving 3 bases not matched to a gene. The CDR3 loop reads CASSYSGTSKETQYF. In DNA, the CDR3 is TGTGCCAGCAGTTACTCGGGGACTAGTAAAGAGACCCAGTACTTC.

This clone was seen just once. The J gene is TRBJ2-3, the V gene TRBV29-1; D might be TRBD2 (6 bases). Germline loops: CDR1 SQVTM, CDR2 ANQGSEA. V was clipped by 7 bases and J by 4 bases, with 15 bases between them. CDR3 length: 13 residues. The CDR3 nucleotides are TGCAGCGCCGCCGCTGGGACTGCAGATACGCAGTATTTT. It yields the protein CSAAAGTADTQYF.

The rearrangement uses TRBV30 and TRBJ2-7; no definite D call. CDR1 is GTSNPN and CDR2 is SVGIG in the germline V gene (reference sequence). The CDR3 runs 11 residues. The germline V and J ends were trimmed by 7 bases and 3 bases, with 10 bases remaining between them. The CDR3 is CAFSYLYEQYF. The DNA for the CDR3 is TGTGCCTTTTCTTATCTCTACGAGCAGTACTTC.

This chain uses TRBV7-3 with TRBJ2-3; no definite D call. This CDR3 is built from 13 residues. V shed 2 bases and J shed 4 bases, with 7 bases lying between them. From germline, CDR1 is SGHTA and CDR2 FQGTGA. The DNA for the CDR3 is TGTGCCAGCAGCTTAGTTTCAGCAGATACGCAGTATTTT. Translation: CASSLVSADTQYF.

The V and J genes are TRBV6-5 and TRBJ1-3, with 7 bases aligning to TRBD1. The V and J ends lost 5 bases and 6 bases, in that order; junction bases with no gene match: 7. This CDR3 contains 14 residues. Germline CDR1 MNHEY, CDR2 SVGAGI. CDR3 residues: CASSNDRVVNTIYF. The CDR3 DNA reads as TGTGCCAGCAGTAATGACAGGGTGGTAAACACCATATATTTT.

This clone was found a few times. Other nucleotide sequences from this sample produce the same CDR3. The V gene is TRBV5-4, the J gene TRBJ1-1, with 7 nucleotides matching TRBD1. V gave up 5 bases and J gave up 4 bases; unmatched junction bases: 8. The CDR3 is made up of 14 amino acids. Germline V lookup: CDR1 SGHNT, CDR2 YYREEE (reference sequence). The chain's CDR3 is CASREGGASTEAFF. The CDR3 region has the DNA TGTGCCAGCAGGGAAGGGGGCGCAAGCACTGAAGCTTTCTTT.

This clone was observed a few times. CDR3 region: CASSRLYQQGLTFF. In DNA form, the CDR3 reads TGTGCCAGCAGCCGGCTATATCAACAGGGCCTGACTTTCTTT. The chain links TRBV11-2 to TRBJ1-1; D is perhaps TRBD1 (6 bases). The CDR3 has 14 amino acids. Germline CDR1 is SGHAT and CDR2 is FQNNGV. V was trimmed by 5 bases and J by 12 bases, leaving 22 bases between them.

This rearrangement joins TRBV18 to TRBJ2-1, with D perhaps TRBD2 (6 bases). V lost 3 bases and J lost 2, with 11 bases in between. Germline CDR1 reads KGHSH; CDR2 reads LQKENI. The length of the CDR3 is 15 residues. As DNA, the CDR3 is TGTGCCAGCTCACCGGGACTTACGACCTACAATGAGCAGTTCTTC. This codes for CASSPGLTTYNEQFF.

This chain joins TRBV9 and TRBJ2-1, with 7 bases lining up with TRBD2. Looked up from germline, CDR1 is SGDLS and CDR2 is YYNGEE. CDR3 length: 13 residues. Trimming cost V 3 bases and J 11 bases; bases outside gene matches: 8. The CDR3 spells CASSDGLVKKQFF. Here the CDR3 DNA reads TGTGCCAGCAGCGACGGACTAGTAAAGAAGCAGTTCTTC.

The chain joins TRBV27 to TRBJ2-3; 13 bases are a match to TRBD2. From germline, CDR1 is MNHEY and CDR2 SMNVEV (reference sequence). Losses at the gene ends were 9 bases for V and 10 bases for J; bases not matched to a gene: 16. The CDR3 extends over 16 amino acids. CDR3 sequence reads: CASSQPTSGRYRAQYF. The DNA for the CDR3 is TGTGCCAGTAGTCAACCGACTAGCGGGAGGTATCGGGCGCAGTATTTT.

This chain links TRBV2 with TRBJ2-7, with D possibly TRBD1 on 5 matching bases. Germline assignment: CDR1 SNHLY and CDR2 FYNNEI. CDR3 length: 13 amino acids. V was shortened by 8 bases and J by 3 bases, with 14 bases between the two germline ends. The CDR3 DNA sequence: TGTGCCAGCTTACAGGATTTGATCTACGAGCAGTACTTC. It encodes CASLQDLIYEQYF.

This clone was observed a handful of times. This chain uses TRBV30 with TRBJ2-5; 13 bases agree with TRBD2. The germline V gene has CDR1 GTSNPN and CDR2 SVGIG (reference sequence). J lost 2 bases, V lost 3 bases, and 9 bases had no gene match. The CDR3 runs 17 residues. The DNA for the CDR3 is TGTGCCTGGAGCCCGTGGGGGACTAGCGGGGCTCAAGAGACCCAGTACTTC. Its protein is CAWSPWGTSGAQETQYF.

The CDR3 DNA is TGCGCCAGCAGCTTGGACACGCGGGCGGGAGGAGGCGAGCAGTACTTC. It codes for CASSLDTRAGGGEQYF. The chain is built from TRBV5-1 and TRBJ2-7; TRBD2 aligns across 8 bases. V lost 0 bases to trimming and J lost 6 bases; unmatched junction nucleotides: 11. CDR3 length: 16 amino acids. Germline V lookup: CDR1 SGHRS, CDR2 YFSETQ.

The chain employs TRBV6-5 and TRBJ2-1; 7 nucleotides line up with TRBD2. From germline, CDR1 is MNHEY and CDR2 SVGAGI. The V and J ends lost 5 bases and 8 bases, in that order; junction bases with no gene match: 9. The CDR3 loop spans 14 amino acids. The DNA of the CDR3 is TGTGCCAGCAGTCAGCGGGGCAGGGACCATGAGCAGTTCTTC. It codes for CASSQRGRDHEQFF.

The rearrangement uses TRBV4-2 and TRBJ1-5; 7 bases map to TRBD1. Germline V gene lookup returns CDR1 LGHNA and CDR2 YNFKEQ. The ends lost 3 bases at V and 6 bases at J; junction bases unmatched: 8. The CDR3 is 15 amino acids. The CDR3 reads CASSHPGQAAQPQHF. The CDR3 DNA reads TGTGCCAGCAGCCATCCCGGACAGGCGGCTCAGCCCCAGCATTTT.

The chain uses TRBV9 and TRBJ2-7; D is unresolved. The germline V gene encodes CDR1 SGDLS and CDR2 YYNGEE. The CDR3 loop spans 16 amino acids. The V end lost 3 bases, the J end lost 1 base, and 17 bases lay between the germline ends. CDR3 nucleotide sequence: TGTGCCAGCAGCGAATCGGCGGTTTTTAGATCCTACGAGCAGTACTTC. Translating it yields CASSESAVFRSYEQYF.

V gene TRBV28 combines with J gene TRBJ2-2; 9 bases match TRBD1. CDR1 is MDHEN and CDR2 is SYDVKM in the germline V gene. The CDR3 has 13 residues. The V and J ends lost 6 bases and 7 bases, in that order; junction bases with no gene match: 3. CDR3 coding DNA: TGTGCCAGCAGGACAGGGGGTATCGGGGAGCTGTTTTTT. Its protein is CASRTGGIGELFF.

The V call is TRBV9, the J call TRBJ2-3, with TRBD1 as a possible D gene (6 bases). The CDR3 loop spans 16 amino acids. V shed 0 bases and J shed 4 bases, with 15 bases lying between them. CDR1 is SGDLS and CDR2 is YYNGEE in the germline V gene. CDR3 loop: CASSVGSTGSADTQYF. DNA for the CDR3: TGTGCCAGCAGCGTAGGGAGTACAGGGAGCGCAGATACGCAGTATTTT.

In DNA, the CDR3 is TGTGCCAGCAATGTGGAGGGGGGGGGAAATCAGCCCCAGCATTTT. Its protein is CASNVEGGGNQPQHF. The chain joins TRBV6-1 to TRBJ1-5, with a weak D call TRBD1 (6 bases). Germline CDR1 and CDR2: MNHNS and SASEGT. The V gene lost 7 bases and the J gene lost 4 bases, with 17 bases spanning the gap. The CDR3 sequence is 15 residues long.